The next 4 T cell receptor beta chains were all read from a single sample in a study of cytomegalovirus exposure and HLA in healthy donors. Method: immunoSEQ multiplex PCR; TCRdb's copy keeps in-frame clones and lacks some. There are 76,000 or so clones in the sample; nearly 95% occur only once, and 2.1% lies in the top ten. Input material: PBMCs. All receptors derive from a woman aged 18-29 years in good health and CMV-seronegative.

CDR3: CASSQDLGTSGETQYF. CDR3 DNA: TGCGCCAGCAGCCAAGATTTAGGGACTAGCGGAGAGACCCAGTACTTC. The chain combines TRBV4-3 with TRBJ2-5, with 11 bases matching TRBD2. The length of the CDR3 is 16 residues. CDR1 is LGHNA and CDR2 is YSLEER in the germline V gene. With 0 bases clipped from V and 4 bases from J, the junction kept 4 bases outside the gene matches.

The V call is TRBV7-2, the J call TRBJ2-3; 10 bases agree with TRBD2. CDR3 length: 15 amino acids. Germline loops: CDR1 SGHTA, CDR2 FQGNSA. The junction had 5 bases not matched to a gene; V was cut back by 4 bases and J by 4 bases. The CDR3 DNA sequence: TGTGCCAGCAGCTCGCTAGCGGGAGCCCCAGATACGCAGTATTTT. It is translated as CASSSLAGAPDTQYF.

The V call is TRBV18, the J call TRBJ1-2; D unresolved. The CDR3 has 16 amino acids. Germline lookup yields CDR1 KGHSH and CDR2 LQKENI. Deletions cut 0 bases from V and 0 bases from J, with 11 bases between. In nucleotides, the CDR3 is TGTGCCAGCTCACCACCCGGTCCAAGAACTAACTATGGCTACACCTTC. This sequence encodes CASSPPGPRTNYGYTF. Based on the CDR3 plus reference TRBV18 and TRBJ1-2, the full variable domain is NAGVMQNPRHLVRRRGQEARLRCSPMKGHSHVYWYRQLPEEGLKFMVYLQKENIIDESGMPKERFSAEFPKEGPSILRIQQVVRGDSAAYFCASSPPGPRTNYGYTFGSGTRLTVV.

In this sample, this clone turned up once. This chain links TRBV5-1 with TRBJ1-1; D unresolved. Germline-derived CDR1 and CDR2 are SGHRS and YFSETQ. Trimming took off 6 bases at V and 1 base at J, with 10 bases between the two ends. The CDR3 spans 13 residues. The CDR3 bases are TGCGCCAGCACTAGTCCCGGGAACACTGAAGCTTTCTTT. It translates to CASTSPGNTEAFF.